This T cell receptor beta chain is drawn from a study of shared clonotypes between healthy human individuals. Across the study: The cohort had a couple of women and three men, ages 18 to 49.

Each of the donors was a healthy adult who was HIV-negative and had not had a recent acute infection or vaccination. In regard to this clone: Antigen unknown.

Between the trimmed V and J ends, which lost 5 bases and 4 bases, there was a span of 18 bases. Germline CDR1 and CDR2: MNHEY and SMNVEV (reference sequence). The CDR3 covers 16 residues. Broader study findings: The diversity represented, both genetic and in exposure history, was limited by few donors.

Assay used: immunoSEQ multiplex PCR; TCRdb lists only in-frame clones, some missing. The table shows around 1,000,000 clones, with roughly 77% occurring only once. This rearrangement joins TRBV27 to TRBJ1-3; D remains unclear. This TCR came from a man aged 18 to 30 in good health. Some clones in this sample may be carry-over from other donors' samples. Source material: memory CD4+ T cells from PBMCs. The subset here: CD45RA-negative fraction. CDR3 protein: CASSDLSDGFGNTIYF. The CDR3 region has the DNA TGTGCCAGCAGTGATCTGTCGGACGGATTCGGAAACACCATATATTTT.